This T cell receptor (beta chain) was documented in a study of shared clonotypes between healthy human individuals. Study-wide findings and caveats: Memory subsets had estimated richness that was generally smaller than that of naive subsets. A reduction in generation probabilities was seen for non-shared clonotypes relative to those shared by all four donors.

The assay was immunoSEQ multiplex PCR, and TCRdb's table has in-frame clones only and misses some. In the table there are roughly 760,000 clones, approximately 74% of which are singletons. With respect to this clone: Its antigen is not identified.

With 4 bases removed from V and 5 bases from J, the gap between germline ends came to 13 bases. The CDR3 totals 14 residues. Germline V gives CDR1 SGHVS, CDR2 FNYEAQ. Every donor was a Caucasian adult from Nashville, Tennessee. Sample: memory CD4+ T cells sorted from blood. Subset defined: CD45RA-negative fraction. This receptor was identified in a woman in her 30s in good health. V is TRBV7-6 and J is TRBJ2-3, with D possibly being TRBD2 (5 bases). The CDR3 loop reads CASSSWAGGDTQYF. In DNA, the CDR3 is TGTGCCAGCAGCTCGTGGGCGGGCGGAGATACGCAGTATTTT.